Sequencing of this T cell receptor beta chain was carried out in a study of blood T cells in healthy people across ages. General study points: Significant beta diversity loss was already apparent by age approximately 40, declining roughly linearly.

On this clonotype itself: The antigen remains undetermined. One junction end disagrees with the germline gene, perhaps due to a read error.

A J-beta primer mix and a sample-barcoded 5' primer were used in a second PCR of about 7 to 12 cycles. Every cDNA molecule carried a tag from a template-switch adaptor bearing 12 random nucleotides. At least 2.5 million CDR3-containing paired-end reads were obtained per sample. Each CDR3 protein is one row after TCRdb ran MiXCR on the 5' RACE reads. The table has around 1,100,000 distinct CDR3 sequences, more than 30% seen once. The CDR3 covers 15 residues. In germline, CDR1 is SGHVS, CDR2 FQNEAQ. Sequences were obtained from blood. This sequence was found in a man aged 18 to 35 in good health. V and J are TRBV7-8 and TRBJ2-3; D not resolved. This chain's CDR3 is CASSLGVQNTETQYF. Here the CDR3 DNA reads TGTGCCAGCAGCTTAGGCGTCCAAAACACAGAGACGCAGTATTTT.